These T cell receptor beta chains were read from a single sample in a study of CD8+CD57+ T cells in acquired aplastic anemia. Using its own MiXCR run on the reads, TCRdb lists one record per CDR3 protein. This table holds roughly 98,000 distinct CDR3 sequences, 55% to 75% found once. Sequenced input: sorted CD4+, CD8+, or CD8+CD57+ T cells (not recorded which) from PBMCs. The receptor set was obtained from a human donor with aplastic anemia. Each CDR3 is given without its conserved first and last residue. A D gene is named only where the DNA matches it firmly.

CDR3	D	V	J
ASRLGTSQETQY	TRBD2	TRBV6-2/TRBV6-3	TRBJ2-5
AVERIDTRELF	.	TRBV10-3	TRBJ2-2
ASSNLHGNQPQH	.	TRBV19	TRBJ1-5
ASSLVGQGAF	TRBD1	TRBV7-9	TRBJ1-1
VSSQGGEQY	.	TRBV7-9	TRBJ2-7
ASSRGGTEQY	TRBD2	TRBV15	TRBJ2-7
ASSLVKGNTIY	.	TRBV7-2	TRBJ1-3
SVLRDRAEKAF	TRBD1	TRBV29-1	TRBJ1-1
ASSLERAGNGYT	.	TRBV11-3	TRBJ1-2
SVELPPLGRDTEAF	.	TRBV29-1	TRBJ1-1
ATSEYGAYNEQF	.	TRBV15	TRBJ2-1
SARASGKSGELF	TRBD2	TRBV20-1	TRBJ2-2
ATSTPAGSTDTQY	.	TRBV24-1	TRBJ2-3
ASSVRQQETQY	.	TRBV2	TRBJ2-5
ASSLGYQPQH	.	TRBV7-2	TRBJ1-5
ASTDRGRKGGTEAF	TRBD1	TRBV19	TRBJ1-1
ASSGGSAYEQY	.	TRBV2	TRBJ2-7
ATSGTGQNSPLH	TRBD1	TRBV24-1	TRBJ1-6
ASSIWVAPTDTQY	.	TRBV19	TRBJ2-3
SARSPRDRSPLH	.	TRBV20-1	TRBJ1-6
ASSLARQGRGEQY	TRBD1	TRBV7-9	TRBJ2-7
ASSPQGLASSYEQY	TRBD2	TRBV6-1	TRBJ2-7
ASSLKENNSPLH	.	TRBV5-6	TRBJ1-6
ASSLRLGVGETQY	.	TRBV9	TRBJ2-5
ASSALRTGGRYGYT	TRBD1	TRBV10-2	TRBJ1-2
ASSPTGGSETQY	TRBD1	TRBV7-9	TRBJ2-5
ASSNTYNEQF	.	TRBV19	TRBJ2-1
SVEVGARGTGELF	.	TRBV29-1	TRBJ2-2
ASSSRLAGGPNTDTQY	TRBD2	TRBV19	TRBJ2-3
ATGTGRNTEAF	TRBD1	TRBV2	TRBJ1-1
SVTDDPSSYEQY	.	TRBV29-1	TRBJ2-7
ASSPTPYEQY	.	TRBV2	TRBJ2-7
ASRIEGLTDTQY	.	TRBV12-3/TRBV12-4	TRBJ2-3
SASTSGRDNEQF	TRBD2	TRBV20-1	TRBJ2-1
ASADRMNTEAF	TRBD1	TRBV19	TRBJ1-1
SARAQGYNEQF	.	TRBV20-1	TRBJ2-1
ASSQGTGSNQPQH	TRBD1	TRBV3-1	TRBJ1-5
ASSQDEGINEKLF	.	TRBV4-1	TRBJ1-4
ASSLESGQGGDEQY	TRBD2	TRBV5-1	TRBJ2-7
AISGDRARVLDEQY	TRBD1	TRBV10-3	TRBJ2-7
ASSFAGVGGNTIY	.	TRBV7-6	TRBJ1-3
ASHLGPSPGETQY	.	TRBV2	TRBJ2-5
SVEGGLKTQY	.	TRBV29-1	TRBJ2-5
SARVRQSGGYT	.	TRBV20-1	TRBJ1-2
ASSLAGVYNEQF	.	TRBV7-7	TRBJ2-1
SVSAAANEQY	.	TRBV29-1	TRBJ2-7
SARRLAGAGEQF	TRBD2	TRBV20-1	TRBJ2-1
ASSFFQRTDTQY	.	TRBV7-2	TRBJ2-3
ASSSSWTASNTEAF	.	TRBV11-2	TRBJ1-1
ASSVGQVHYEQY	TRBD1	TRBV19	TRBJ2-7
ASRSSTGTGVHEQY	TRBD1	TRBV11-1	TRBJ2-7
ASGGNYNEQF	.	TRBV2	TRBJ2-1